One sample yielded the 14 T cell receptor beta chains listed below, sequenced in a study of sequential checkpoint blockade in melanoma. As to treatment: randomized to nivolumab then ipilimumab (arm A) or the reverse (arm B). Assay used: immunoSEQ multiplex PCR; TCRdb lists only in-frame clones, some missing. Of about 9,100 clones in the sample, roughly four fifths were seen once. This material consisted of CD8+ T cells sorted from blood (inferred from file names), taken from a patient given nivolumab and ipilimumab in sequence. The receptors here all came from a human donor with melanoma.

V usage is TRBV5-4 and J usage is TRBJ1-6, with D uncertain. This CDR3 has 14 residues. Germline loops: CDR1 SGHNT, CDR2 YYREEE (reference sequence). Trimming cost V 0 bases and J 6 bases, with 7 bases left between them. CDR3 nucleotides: TGTGCCAGCAGCTTGGAGGCGGGTAATTCACCCCTCCACTTT. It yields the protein CASSLEAGNSPLHF.

CDR3 coding DNA: TGTGCCAGCAGGGACAGTAATTCGAACACCGGGGAGCTGTTTTTT. Amino acids: CASRDSNSNTGELFF. The chain recombines TRBV6-6 with TRBJ2-2, with D possibly being TRBD1 (6 bases). The CDR3 is 15 amino acids. V lost 6 bases and J 0 bases, leaving 11 bases between the germline ends. Germline V gene lookup returns CDR1 MNHNY and CDR2 SVGAGI (reference sequence).

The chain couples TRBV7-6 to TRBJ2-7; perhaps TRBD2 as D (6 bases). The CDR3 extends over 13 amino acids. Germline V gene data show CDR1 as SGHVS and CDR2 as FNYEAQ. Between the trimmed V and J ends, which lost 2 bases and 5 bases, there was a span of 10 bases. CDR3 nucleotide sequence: TGTGCCAGCAGCTTAACCGGGAGCAACGAGCAGTACTTC. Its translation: CASSLTGSNEQYF.

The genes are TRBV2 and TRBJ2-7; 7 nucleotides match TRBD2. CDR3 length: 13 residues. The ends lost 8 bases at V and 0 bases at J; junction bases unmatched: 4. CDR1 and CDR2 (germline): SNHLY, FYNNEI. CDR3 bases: TGTGCCAGCGGGGGGGGTAGCTCCTACGAGCAGTACTTC. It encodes CASGGGSSYEQYF.

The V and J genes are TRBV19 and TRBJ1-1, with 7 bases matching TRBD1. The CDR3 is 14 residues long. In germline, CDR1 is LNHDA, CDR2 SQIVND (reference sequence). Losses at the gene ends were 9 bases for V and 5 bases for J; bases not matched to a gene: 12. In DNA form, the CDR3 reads TGTGCCAGCCCATCGACAGGGAAGAAGACTGAAGCTTTCTTT. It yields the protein CASPSTGKKTEAFF.

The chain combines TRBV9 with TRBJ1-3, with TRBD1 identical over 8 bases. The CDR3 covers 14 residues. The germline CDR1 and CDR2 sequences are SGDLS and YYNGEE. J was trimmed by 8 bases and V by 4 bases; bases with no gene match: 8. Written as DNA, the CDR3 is TGTGCCAGCAGCCCGACGACAGGGGCGGACACCATATATTTT. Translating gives CASSPTTGADTIYF.

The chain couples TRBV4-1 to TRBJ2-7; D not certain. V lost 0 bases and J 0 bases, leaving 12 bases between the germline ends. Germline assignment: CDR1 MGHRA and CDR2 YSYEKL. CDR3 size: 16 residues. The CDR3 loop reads CASSQEQLQFSYEQYF. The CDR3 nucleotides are TGCGCCAGCAGCCAAGAACAGTTACAGTTCTCCTACGAGCAGTACTTC.

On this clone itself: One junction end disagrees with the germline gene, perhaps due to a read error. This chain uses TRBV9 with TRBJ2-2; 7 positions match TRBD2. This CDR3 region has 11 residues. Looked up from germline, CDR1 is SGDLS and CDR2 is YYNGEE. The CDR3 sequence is CASSGGGEPFF. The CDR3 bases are TGTGCCAGCAGCGGGGGAGGGGAGCCGTTTTTT.

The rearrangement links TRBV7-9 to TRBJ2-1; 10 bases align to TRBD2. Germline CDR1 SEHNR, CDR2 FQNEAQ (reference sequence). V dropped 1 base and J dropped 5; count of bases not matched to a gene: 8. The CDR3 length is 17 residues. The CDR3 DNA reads TGTGCCAGCAGCTTAGTGATAGCGGGGGGCTCGGACAATGAGCAGTTCTTC. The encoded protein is CASSLVIAGGSDNEQFF.

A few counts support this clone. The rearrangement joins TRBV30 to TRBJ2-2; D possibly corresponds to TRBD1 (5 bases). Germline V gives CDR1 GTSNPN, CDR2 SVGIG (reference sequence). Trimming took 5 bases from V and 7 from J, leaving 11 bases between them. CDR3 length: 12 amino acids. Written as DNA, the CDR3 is TGTGCCTGGTTGGCGCAGGGCGGGGAGCTGTTTTTT. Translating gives CAWLAQGGELFF. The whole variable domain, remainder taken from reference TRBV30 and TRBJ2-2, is SQTIHQWPATLVQPVGSPLSLECTVEGTSNPNLYWYRQAAGRGLQLLFYSVGIGQISSEVPQNLSASRPQDRQFILSSKKLLLSDSGFYLCAWLAQGGELFFGEGSRLTVL.

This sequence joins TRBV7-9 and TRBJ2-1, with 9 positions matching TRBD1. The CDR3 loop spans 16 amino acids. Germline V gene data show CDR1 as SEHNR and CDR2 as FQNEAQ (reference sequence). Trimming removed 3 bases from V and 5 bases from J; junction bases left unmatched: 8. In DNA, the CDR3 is TGTGCCAGCAGCTTCGGGACAGGGAGTTTAGACAATGAGCAGTTCTTC. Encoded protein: CASSFGTGSLDNEQFF. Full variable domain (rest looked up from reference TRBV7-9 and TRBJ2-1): DTGVSQNPRHKITKRGQNVTFRCDPISEHNRLYWYRQTLGQGPEFLTYFQNEAQLEKSRLLSDRFSAERPKGSFSTLEIQRTEQGDSAMYLCASSFGTGSLDNEQFFGPGTRLTVL.

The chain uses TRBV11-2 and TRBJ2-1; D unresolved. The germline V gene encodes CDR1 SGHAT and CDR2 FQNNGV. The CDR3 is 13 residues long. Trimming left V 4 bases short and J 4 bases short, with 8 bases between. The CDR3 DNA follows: TGTGCCAGCAGCTGGGTGACTTACAATGAGCAGTTCTTC. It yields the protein CASSWVTYNEQFF.

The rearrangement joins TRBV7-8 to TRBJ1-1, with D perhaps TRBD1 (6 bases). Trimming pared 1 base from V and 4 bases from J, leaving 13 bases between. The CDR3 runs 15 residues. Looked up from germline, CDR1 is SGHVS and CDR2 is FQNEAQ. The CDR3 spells CASSLVLGAATEAFF. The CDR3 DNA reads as TGTGCCAGCAGCTTAGTTCTGGGGGCGGCCACTGAAGCTTTCTTT.

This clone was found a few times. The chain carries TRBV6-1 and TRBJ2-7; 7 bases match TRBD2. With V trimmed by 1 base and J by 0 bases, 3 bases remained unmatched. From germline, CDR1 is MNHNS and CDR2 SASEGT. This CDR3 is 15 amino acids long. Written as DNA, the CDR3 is TGTGCCAGCAGTGAAGAGGGCGGGAGCTCCTACGAGCAGTACTTC. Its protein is CASSEEGGSSYEQYF.